This TCR beta chain was observed in a study of T-cell memory formation after mild COVID-19. Notes on the study in general: Contracting clones, day 15 to 85, had balanced CD4/CD8, and later expanders favored CD4+. Contracting CD4+ clones lay largely in CM and EM, with CD8+ ones residing in EMRA.

Germline V gives CDR1 SGDLS, CDR2 YYNGEE. The V and J ends lost 2 bases and 2 bases, in that order; junction bases with no gene match: 2. The CDR3 covers 15 residues. At least ten counts were recorded for this clonotype. Its target is unknown. TCR alpha and TCR beta cDNA libraries carrying sample barcodes and UMIs were produced by 5'RACE using constant-segment primers. TCRdb re-called the 5' RACE reads with MiXCR, one entry per CDR3 protein. This sample yields fewer than 500,000 distinct CDR3 sequences, of which about 23% are seen a single time; roughly an eighth belongs to the top ten. The chain links TRBV9 to TRBJ2-2, with 8 bases matching TRBD1. Sequencing input: PBMCs or a T cell subset sorted from them (not recorded which). The TCR sequence derives from an adult woman who had mild COVID-19 (a few samples of this study predate the infection). Cell type and time point are not known. The chain's CDR3 is CASSVGQGNTGELFF. CDR3 DNA sequence: TGTGCCAGCAGCGTCGGACAGGGAAACACCGGGGAGCTGTTTTTT.